Below are 14 T cell receptor beta chains sequenced from a single sample in a study of T cells in Graves' hyperthyroidism and ophthalmopathy. Amplified TCR beta CDR3 regions came from RNA transcripts. TCR CDR3 underwent first-round RT-PCR with the HTBI primer set. TCRdb re-called the multiplex PCR reads with MiXCR, one entry per CDR3 protein. The sample lists a few hundred thousand distinct CDR3 sequences; about a fifth were seen once. The sample consisted of blood. These receptors were taken from a man aged 18-30 years with Graves' ophthalmopathy.

This clonotype showed up many times. The J gene is TRBJ1-5, the V gene TRBV15; 9 nucleotides align to TRBD1. This CDR3 contains 17 residues. The trim removed 2 bases at V and 3 bases at J, leaving 8 bases unmatched. Germline CDR1 reads LNHNV; CDR2 reads YYDKDF (reference sequence). The CDR3 protein is CATSRPTGQGYNQPQHF. CDR3 coding DNA: TGTGCCACCAGCAGACCTACGGGACAGGGTTACAATCAGCCCCAGCATTTT. Full variable domain (outside the CDR3, taken from reference TRBV15 and TRBJ1-5): DAMVIQNPRYQVTQFGKPVTLSCSQTLNHNVMYWYQQKSSQAPKLLFHYYDKDFNNEADTPDNFQSRRPNTSFCFLDIRSPGLGDTAMYLCATSRPTGQGYNQPQHFGDGTRLSIL.

This clonotype appeared many times. The chain recombines TRBV27 with TRBJ1-5; a possible D gene is TRBD1 (5 bases). CDR3 length equals 14 residues. Trimming left V 3 bases short and J 5 bases short, with 11 bases between. Germline CDR1 reads MNHEY; CDR2 reads SMNVEV (reference sequence). CDR3 in amino acids: CASSFVGTDQPQHF. In DNA, the CDR3 is TGTGCCAGCAGTTTTGTGGGGACGGATCAGCCCCAGCATTTT.

This clonotype showed up many times. In DNA, the CDR3 is TGTGCCAGCAGAATCGGGCAGGGAGTTTACGAGCAGTACTTC. This gives the protein CASRIGQGVYEQYF. The chain links TRBV28 to TRBJ2-7, with D possibly being TRBD1 or TRBD2 (5 bases each). The length of the CDR3 is 14 residues. Germline V gene data show CDR1 as MDHEN and CDR2 as SYDVKM. The germline V and J ends were trimmed by 6 bases and 4 bases, with 16 bases remaining between them.

In this sample, this clonotype turned up a few times. The chain joins TRBV29-1 to TRBJ1-1; D is ambiguous. Trimming took 8 bases from V and 0 from J, leaving 10 bases between them. The CDR3 contains 12 residues. The V gene's germline CDR1 is SQVTM and CDR2 ANQGSEA. CDR3 coding DNA: TGCAGCCCGGTCCTGATGAACACTGAAGCTTTCTTT. This gives the protein CSPVLMNTEAFF.

This clonotype was counted many times. V is TRBV5-6 and J is TRBJ1-1, with no clear D. Trimming shortened V by 5 bases and J by 4 bases, and 12 bases separated the two germline ends. The CDR3 covers 13 residues. Germline V gene lookup returns CDR1 SGHDT and CDR2 YYEEEE. CDR3 region: CASRSRGFTEAFF. The CDR3 DNA follows: TGTGCCAGCAGGTCCCGAGGATTCACTGAAGCTTTCTTT.

This clonotype appeared many times. The rearrangement joins TRBV7-2 to TRBJ2-7; TRBD1 agrees at 7 bases. The trim removed 5 bases at V and 7 bases at J, leaving 20 bases unmatched. Germline CDR1 and CDR2: SGHTA and FQGNSA. This CDR3 comprises 17 residues. The CDR3 DNA reads as TGTGCCAGCAGCCACCTTGGTAGTGGGAGACAGGGTCTAGAGCAGTACTTC. Encoded protein: CASSHLGSGRQGLEQYF. The variable domain in full, with the rest retrieved from reference TRBV7-2 and TRBJ2-7, is GAGVSQSPSNKVTEKGKDVELRCDPISGHTALYWYRQSLGQGLEFLIYFQGNSAPDKSGLPSDRFSAERTGGSVSTLTIQRTQQEDSAVYLCASSHLGSGRQGLEQYFGPGTRLTVT.

This clonotype was detected many times. The chain employs TRBV12-3 or TRBV12-4 and TRBJ1-2; 8 nucleotides align to TRBD1. J was trimmed by 8 bases and V by 5 bases; bases with no gene match: 7. The CDR3 extends over 13 amino acids. The CDR3 sequence: CASSPQGAFGYTF. The CDR3 DNA reads as TGTGCCAGCAGTCCGCAGGGGGCGTTCGGCTACACCTTC.

This clonotype has more than one count but fewer than ten. The chain is built from TRBV29-1 and TRBJ1-1, with 7 bases that match TRBD1. Germline lookup yields CDR1 SQVTM and CDR2 ANQGSEA. The CDR3 is 12 amino acids. CDR3 loop: CLGQAYGGEAFF. The CDR3 nucleotides are TGCTTAGGACAGGCCTACGGAGGTGAAGCTTTCTTT.

This clonotype was seen a handful of times. The J gene is TRBJ1-6, the V gene TRBV6-5; 7 nucleotides line up with TRBD1. The CDR3 is made up of 18 amino acids. Germline CDR1 reads MNHEY; CDR2 reads SVGAGI. After removal of 0 bases from V and 7 bases from J, the junction contained 12 bases not matched to a gene. CDR3 amino acids: CASSYSGTASGGNSPLHF. As DNA, the CDR3 is TGTGCCAGCAGTTACTCCGGGACAGCCTCCGGAGGGAATTCACCCCTCCACTTT.

This clonotype turned up a few times. The chain joins TRBV28 to TRBJ2-1, with D uncertain. The CDR3 covers 15 residues. Germline values: CDR1 MDHEN, CDR2 SYDVKM. With 8 bases removed from V and 0 bases from J, the gap between germline ends came to 14 bases. CDR3 residues: CASDLSRSSYNEQFF. The CDR3 nucleotides are TGTGCCAGCGACCTCTCTCGGAGCTCCTACAATGAGCAGTTCTTC.

This clonotype has more than one count but fewer than ten. The V gene is TRBV20-1, the J gene TRBJ2-7, with 9 bases identical to TRBD1. This CDR3 spans 14 amino acids. The ends lost 6 bases at V and 5 bases at J; junction bases unmatched: 11. Germline V gene sequence: CDR1 DFQATT, CDR2 SNEGSKA (reference sequence). The CDR3 sequence is CSADSGQGIDEQYF. CDR3 DNA: TGCAGTGCAGACTCAGGACAGGGGATCGACGAGCAGTACTTC.

The CDR3 loop reads CATIASGGPPEQFF. CDR3 nucleotides: TGTGCCACCATCGCTAGCGGGGGGCCGCCTGAGCAGTTCTTC. The V call is TRBV6-2 or TRBV6-3, the J call TRBJ2-1; 11 nucleotides line up with TRBD2. The ends lost 10 bases at V and 9 bases at J; junction bases unmatched: 11. Looked up from germline, CDR1 is MNHEY and CDR2 is SVGEGT. There are 14 residues in the CDR3.

This chain links TRBV19 with TRBJ1-6; a weak D match, TRBD1 (5 bases). The CDR3 runs to 14 residues. The germline V gene has CDR1 LNHDA and CDR2 SQIVND (reference sequence). Trimming cost V 9 bases and J 4 bases, with 13 bases left between them. CDR3 sequence reads: CASGPGRYNSPLHF. The CDR3 region has the DNA TGTGCCAGCGGACCGGGACGGTATAATTCACCCCTCCACTTT.

The sample holds many counts of this clonotype. The V gene is TRBV28, the J gene TRBJ2-7; no firm D call. Germline loops: CDR1 MDHEN, CDR2 SYDVKM. Trimming removed 5 bases from V and 5 bases from J, with 22 bases in between. The length of the CDR3 is 16 residues. For the CDR3, the DNA is TGTGCCAGCAGTCCATTGCAGGACCTTATTTCCAACGAGCAGTACTTC. It specifies CASSPLQDLISNEQYF. Together with reference TRBV28 and TRBJ2-7, the CDR3 gives the full variable domain: DVKVTQSSRYLVKRTGEKVFLECVQDMDHENMFWYRQDPGLGLRLIYFSYDVKMKEKGDIPEGYSVSREKKERFSLILESASTNQTSMYLCASSPLQDLISNEQYFGPGTRLTVT.